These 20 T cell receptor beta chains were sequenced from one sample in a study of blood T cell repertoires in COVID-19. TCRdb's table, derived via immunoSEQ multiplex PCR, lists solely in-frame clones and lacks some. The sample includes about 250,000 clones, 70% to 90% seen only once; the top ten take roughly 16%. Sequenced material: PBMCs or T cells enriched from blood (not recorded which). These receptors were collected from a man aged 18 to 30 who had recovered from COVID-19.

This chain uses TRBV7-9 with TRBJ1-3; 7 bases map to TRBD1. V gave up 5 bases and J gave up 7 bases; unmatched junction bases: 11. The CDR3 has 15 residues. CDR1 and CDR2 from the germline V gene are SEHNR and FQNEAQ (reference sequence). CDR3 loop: CASSRDREMGNTIYF. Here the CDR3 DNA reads TGTGCCAGCAGCCGAGACAGGGAGATGGGGAACACCATATATTTT.

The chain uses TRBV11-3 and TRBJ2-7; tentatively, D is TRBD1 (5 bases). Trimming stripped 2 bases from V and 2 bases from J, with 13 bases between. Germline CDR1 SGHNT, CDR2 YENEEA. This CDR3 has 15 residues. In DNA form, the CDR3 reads TGTGCCAGCAGCTTAACCAGGGAAGAGACCTACGAGCAGTACTTC. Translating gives CASSLTREETYEQYF. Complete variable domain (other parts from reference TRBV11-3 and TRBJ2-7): EAGVVQSPRYKIIEKKQPVAFWCNPISGHNTLYWYLQNLGQGPELLIRYENEEAVDDSQLPKDRFSAERLKGVDSTLKIQPAELGDSAVYLCASSLTREETYEQYFGPGTRLTVT.

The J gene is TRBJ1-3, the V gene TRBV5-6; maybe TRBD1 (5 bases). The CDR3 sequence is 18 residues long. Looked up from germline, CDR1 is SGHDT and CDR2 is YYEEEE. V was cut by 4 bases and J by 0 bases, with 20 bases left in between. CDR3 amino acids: CASSRRRGSGYSGNTIYF. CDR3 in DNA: TGTGCCAGCAGCCGACGTCGCGGATCAGGGTACTCTGGAAACACCATATATTTT.

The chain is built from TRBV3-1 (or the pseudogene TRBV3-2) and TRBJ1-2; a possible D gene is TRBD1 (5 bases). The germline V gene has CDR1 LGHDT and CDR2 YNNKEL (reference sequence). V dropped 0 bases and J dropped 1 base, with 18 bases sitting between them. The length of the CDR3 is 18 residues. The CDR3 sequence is CASSQDGGRLNFNYGYTF. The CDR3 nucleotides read TGTGCCAGCAGCCAAGATGGGGGGAGGCTTAACTTTAACTATGGCTACACCTTC.

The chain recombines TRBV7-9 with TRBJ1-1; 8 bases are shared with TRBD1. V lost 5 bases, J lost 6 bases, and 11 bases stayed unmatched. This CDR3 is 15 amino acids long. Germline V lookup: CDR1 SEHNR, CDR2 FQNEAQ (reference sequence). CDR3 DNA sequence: TGTGCCAGCAGCGCCACGCAGGGGGCAGCGCCTGAAGCTTTCTTT. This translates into CASSATQGAAPEAFF.

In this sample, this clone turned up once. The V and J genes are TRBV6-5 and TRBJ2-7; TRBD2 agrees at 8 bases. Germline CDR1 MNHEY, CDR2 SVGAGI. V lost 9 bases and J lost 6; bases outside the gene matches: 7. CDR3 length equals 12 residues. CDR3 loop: CASSGGASEQYF. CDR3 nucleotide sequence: TGTGCCAGTTCGGGGGGGGCGAGCGAGCAGTACTTC.

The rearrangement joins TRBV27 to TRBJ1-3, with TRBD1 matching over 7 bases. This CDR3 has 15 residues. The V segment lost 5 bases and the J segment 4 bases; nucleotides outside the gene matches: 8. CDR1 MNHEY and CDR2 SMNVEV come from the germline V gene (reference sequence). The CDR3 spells CASSPHLGQGNTIYF. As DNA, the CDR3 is TGTGCCAGCAGTCCCCATTTGGGACAGGGAAACACCATATATTTT.

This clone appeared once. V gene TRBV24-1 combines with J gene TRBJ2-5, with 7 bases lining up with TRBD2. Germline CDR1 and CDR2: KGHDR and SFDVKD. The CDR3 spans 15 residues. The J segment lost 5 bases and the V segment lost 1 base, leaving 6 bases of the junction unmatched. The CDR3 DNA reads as TGTGCCACCAGTGATTTACGAGCGGGAAGGGAGACCCAGTACTTC. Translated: CATSDLRAGRETQYF.

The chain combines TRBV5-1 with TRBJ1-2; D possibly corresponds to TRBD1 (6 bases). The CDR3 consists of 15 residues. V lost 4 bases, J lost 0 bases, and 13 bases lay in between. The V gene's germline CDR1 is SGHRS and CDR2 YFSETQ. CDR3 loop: CASSTGQLTNYGYTF. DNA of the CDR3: TGCGCCAGCAGCACCGGACAGCTGACTAACTATGGCTACACCTTC. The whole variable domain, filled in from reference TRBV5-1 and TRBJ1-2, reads KAGVTQTPRYLIKTRGQQVTLSCSPISGHRSVSWYQQTPGQGLQFLFEYFSETQRNKGNFPGRFSGRQFSNSRSEMNVSTLELGDSALYLCASSTGQLTNYGYTFGSGTRLTVV.

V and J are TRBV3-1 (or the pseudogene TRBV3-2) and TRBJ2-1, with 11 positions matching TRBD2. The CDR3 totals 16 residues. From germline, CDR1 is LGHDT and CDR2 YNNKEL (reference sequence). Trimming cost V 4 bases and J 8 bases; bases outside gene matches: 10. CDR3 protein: CASSPGLAAVLDEQFF. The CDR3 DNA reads TGTGCCAGCAGCCCGGGACTAGCGGCCGTTTTGGATGAGCAGTTCTTC.

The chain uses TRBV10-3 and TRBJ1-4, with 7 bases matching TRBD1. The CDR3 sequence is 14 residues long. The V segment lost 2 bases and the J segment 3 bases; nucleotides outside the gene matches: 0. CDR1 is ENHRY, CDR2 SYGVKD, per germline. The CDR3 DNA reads TGTGCCATCAGTGAGGGGACAGCTAATGAAAAACTGTTTTTT. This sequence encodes CAISEGTANEKLFF.

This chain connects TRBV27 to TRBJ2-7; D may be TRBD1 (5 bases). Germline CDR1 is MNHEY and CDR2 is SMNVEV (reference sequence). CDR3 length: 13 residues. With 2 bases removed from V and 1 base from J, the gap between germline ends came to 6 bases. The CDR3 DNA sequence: TGTGCCAGCAGTTTAACAGGTTCCTACGAGCAGTACTTC. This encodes CASSLTGSYEQYF.

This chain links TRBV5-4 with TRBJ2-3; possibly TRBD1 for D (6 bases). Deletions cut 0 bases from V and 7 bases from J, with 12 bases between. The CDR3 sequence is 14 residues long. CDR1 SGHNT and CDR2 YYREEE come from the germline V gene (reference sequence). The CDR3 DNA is TGTGCCAGCAGCTTGGAAGGGGGAGACTATACGCAGTATTTT. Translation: CASSLEGGDYTQYF.

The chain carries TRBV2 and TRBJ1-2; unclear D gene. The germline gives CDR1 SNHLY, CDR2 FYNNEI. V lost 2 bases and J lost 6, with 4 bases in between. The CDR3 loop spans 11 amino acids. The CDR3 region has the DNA TGTGCCAGCAGTGAAATAGATGGCTACACCTTC. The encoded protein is CASSEIDGYTF.

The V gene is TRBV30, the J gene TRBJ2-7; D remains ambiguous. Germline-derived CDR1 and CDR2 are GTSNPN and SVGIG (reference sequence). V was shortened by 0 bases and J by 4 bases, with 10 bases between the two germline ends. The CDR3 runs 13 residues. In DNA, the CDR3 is TGTGCCTGGAGTGTTAGAGAATCTTACGAGCAGTACTTC. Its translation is CAWSVRESYEQYF.

The CDR3 region is CASSFPGGEASGANVLTF. DNA for the CDR3: TGTGCCAGCAGCTTCCCAGGGGGCGAGGCCTCTGGGGCCAACGTCCTGACTTTC. The genes are TRBV7-9 and TRBJ2-6; 8 bases line up with TRBD1. The V and J ends lost 3 bases and 0 bases, in that order; junction bases with no gene match: 7. The CDR3 consists of 18 residues. Germline loops: CDR1 SEHNR, CDR2 FQNEAQ (reference sequence).

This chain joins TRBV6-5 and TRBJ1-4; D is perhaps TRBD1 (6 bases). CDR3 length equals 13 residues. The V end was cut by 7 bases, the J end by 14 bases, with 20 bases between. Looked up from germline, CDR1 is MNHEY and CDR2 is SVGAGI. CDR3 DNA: TGTGCCAGCAAACCCAGGGGCCCTTCTTCGCTGTTTTTT. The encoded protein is CASKPRGPSSLFF.

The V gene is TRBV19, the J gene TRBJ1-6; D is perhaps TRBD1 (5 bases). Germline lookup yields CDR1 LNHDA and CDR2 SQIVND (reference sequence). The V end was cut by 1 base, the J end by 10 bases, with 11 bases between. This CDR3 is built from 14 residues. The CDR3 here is CASSIGQMNSPLHF. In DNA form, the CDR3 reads TGTGCCAGTAGTATAGGACAGATGAACTCACCCCTCCACTTT.

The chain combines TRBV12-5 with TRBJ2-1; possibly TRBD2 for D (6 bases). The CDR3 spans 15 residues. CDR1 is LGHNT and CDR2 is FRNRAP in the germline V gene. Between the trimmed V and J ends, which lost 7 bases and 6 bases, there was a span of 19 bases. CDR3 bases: TGTGCTAGTGTCGGGACCGGGACTCGACCCAATGAGCAGTTCTTC. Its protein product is CASVGTGTRPNEQFF.

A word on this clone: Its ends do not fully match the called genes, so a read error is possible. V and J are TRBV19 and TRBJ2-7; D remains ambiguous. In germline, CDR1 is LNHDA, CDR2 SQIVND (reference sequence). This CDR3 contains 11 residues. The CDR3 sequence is CASKLGATEHF. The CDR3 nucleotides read TGTGCCAGTAAGTTAGGTGCCACGGAGCACTTC.